The T cell receptor beta chain described here comes from a study of shared clonotypes between healthy human individuals. The split of CD4+ cells yielded CD45RA+ naive and CD45RA-negative memory subsets. In regard to this clone: Antigen: not known.

Genomic DNA of each subset was evenly split across several immunoSEQ plates. Repertoires were generated with immunoSEQ multiplex PCR, while TCRdb's copy carries only in-frame clones and drops some. Of 1,500,000 or so clones detected, 98% appear once; the ten largest clones hold over 0.3%. This CDR3 is built from 14 residues. Trimming removed 4 bases from V and 3 bases from J, with 12 bases in between. The germline V gene encodes CDR1 SNHLY and CDR2 FYNNEI. General observations from the study: The four-donor shared clonotypes exceeded non-shared clonotypes in generation probability, with non-shared ones scoring lower.

This clonotype was sampled from a man younger than 40 in good health. Material: naive CD4+ T cells sorted from blood. Subset in this sample: CD45RA+ positively selected. V and J are TRBV2 and TRBJ1-1, with D unclear. CDR3 bases: TGTGCCAGCAGTGGTATAACGGTCGACACTGAAGCTTTCTTT. Residues: CASSGITVDTEAFF.